A single sample gave rise to the 21 T cell receptor beta chains below, sequenced in a study of early T cells in non-severe SARS-CoV-2 infection. Each CDR3 protein is one row after TCRdb ran MiXCR on the 5' RACE reads. The data show tens of thousands of distinct CDR3 sequences, 5.3% seen once. The material sequenced was whole blood. The receptors derive from an adult who was a healthcare worker with PCR-confirmed SARS-CoV-2 infection or an uninfected control (not recorded which).

At least ten counts were recorded for this clonotype. The genes are TRBV7-2 and TRBJ2-3, with D possibly being TRBD1 (6 bases). Trimming pared 5 bases from V and 0 bases from J, leaving 12 bases between. This CDR3 spans 15 amino acids. Germline V gene lookup returns CDR1 SGHTA and CDR2 FQGNSA. The DNA of the CDR3 is TGTGCCAGCAGCCGGGACATCTCTAGCACAGATACGCAGTATTTT. Translating it yields CASSRDISSTDTQYF.

This clonotype was observed at least ten times. The chain uses TRBV28 and TRBJ2-3; D is uncertain. The CDR3 consists of 15 residues. With 7 bases removed from V and 1 base from J, the gap between germline ends came to 15 bases. Germline values: CDR1 MDHEN, CDR2 SYDVKM. The CDR3 coding sequence is TGTGCCAGCACCGATGGGGTCCTAGGCACAGATACGCAGTATTTT. Translation: CASTDGVLGTDTQYF.

As DNA, the CDR3 is TGTGCCAGCAGCTTAGAGGGCAGCACTGAAGCTTTCTTT. As protein: CASSLEGSTEAFF. The chain recombines TRBV7-2 with TRBJ1-1; D gene uncertain. Germline lookup yields CDR1 SGHTA and CDR2 FQGNSA. The CDR3 sequence is 13 residues long. V lost 1 base and J 4 bases, leaving 7 bases between the germline ends.

By its share, this clonotype is medium-sized (0.01 to 0.1%). V is TRBV12-3 or TRBV12-4 and J is TRBJ2-5; D is undetermined. With 5 bases removed from V and 2 bases from J, the gap between germline ends came to 3 bases. The CDR3 covers 11 residues. The CDR3 DNA sequence: TGTGCCAGCAGTCAACAAGAGACCCAGTACTTC. Amino acids: CASSQQETQYF.

This clonotype was found many times. The V call is TRBV20-1, the J call TRBJ2-5; D ambiguous. The germline gives CDR1 DFQATT, CDR2 SNEGSKA (reference sequence). V was clipped by 6 bases and J by 5 bases, with 13 bases between them. The CDR3 consists of 12 residues. The CDR3 loop is CSADGLRETQYF. DNA for the CDR3: TGCAGTGCAGACGGGCTAAGGGAGACCCAGTACTTC.

This clonotype was seen repeatedly, ten times or more. The V call is TRBV20-1, the J call TRBJ1-1; D unresolved. CDR3 length: 14 amino acids. V dropped 1 base and J dropped 7 bases, with 16 bases sitting between them. From germline, CDR1 is DFQATT and CDR2 SNEGSKA (reference sequence). The CDR3 reads CSARATLRGYEAFF. Written as DNA, the CDR3 is TGCAGTGCTAGAGCGACATTGCGGGGTTATGAAGCTTTCTTT.

This clonotype was seen ten or more times. This chain uses TRBV7-9 with TRBJ1-3; D may be TRBD1 (5 bases). The germline V gene encodes CDR1 SEHNR and CDR2 FQNEAQ (reference sequence). The CDR3 is 16 residues long. V shed 5 bases and J shed 0 bases, with 14 bases lying between them. In DNA, the CDR3 is TGTGCCAGCAGCATCGGGGCTCCGAGCTCTGGAAACACCATATATTTT. It encodes CASSIGAPSSGNTIYF.

Many counts were recorded for this clonotype. V and J are TRBV6-1 and TRBJ2-1; D possibly matches TRBD1 or TRBD2 (5 bases each). The germline V and J ends were trimmed by 1 base and 1 base, with 8 bases remaining between them. Looked up from germline, CDR1 is MNHNS and CDR2 is SASEGT. This CDR3 contains 15 residues. CDR3 protein: CASSEVGGSYNEQFF. In nucleotides, the CDR3 is TGTGCCAGCAGTGAAGTTGGGGGTTCCTACAATGAGCAGTTCTTC.

The chain is built from TRBV7-2 and TRBJ2-3, with D unclear. CDR1 SGHTA and CDR2 FQGNSA come from the germline V gene. With 0 bases removed from V and 6 bases from J, the gap between germline ends came to 22 bases. There are 18 residues in the CDR3. CDR3 DNA sequence: TGTGCCAGCAGCTTAGCGTTCCTTAGGCCAGTACCGTGGGATACGCAGTATTTT. Amino acids: CASSLAFLRPVPWDTQYF.

A few counts support this clonotype. This chain uses TRBV4-3 with TRBJ2-5, with D maybe TRBD2 (5 bases). Trimming pared 0 bases from V and 1 base from J, leaving 12 bases between. Germline V gives CDR1 LGHNA, CDR2 YSLEER. The CDR3 contains 16 residues. The CDR3: CASSQELGGSQETQYF. CDR3 bases: TGCGCCAGCAGCCAAGAGTTAGGCGGGTCCCAAGAGACCCAGTACTTC.

By share, this clonotype ranks as medium-sized. The chain recombines TRBV21-1 with TRBJ1-1; the tabulated D call, TRBD1, remains unverified against the DNA. TRBV21-1 is a documented pseudogene. This CDR3 comprises 12 residues. CDR3 loop: CASLTGNTEAFF. CDR3 bases: TGTGCCAGCCTTACAGGGAACACTGAAGCTTTCTTT.

This clonotype has at least ten counts. This chain joins TRBV4-2 and TRBJ2-1; D possibly corresponds to TRBD2 (5 bases). The germline V gene has CDR1 LGHNA and CDR2 YNFKEQ. This CDR3 is built from 15 residues. V was shortened by 0 bases and J by 3 bases, with 9 bases between the two germline ends. The CDR3 nucleotides read TGTGCCAGCAGCCAAGATGAGGGAGACTACAATGAGCAGTTCTTC. It codes for CASSQDEGDYNEQFF.

The rearrangement links TRBV30 to TRBJ2-1; D is uncertain. The V end was cut by 0 bases, the J end by 5 bases, with 8 bases between. The CDR3 totals 13 residues. Looked up from germline, CDR1 is GTSNPN and CDR2 is SVGIG (reference sequence). The CDR3 nucleotides read TGTGCCTGGAGTGTTCTTGGGAACAATGAGCAGTTCTTC. Translation gives CAWSVLGNNEQFF.

The V gene is TRBV29-1, the J gene TRBJ2-4, with D possibly matching TRBD2 (6 bases). The CDR3 length is 13 residues. V lost 4 bases, J lost 8 bases, and 15 bases lay in between. The germline CDR1 and CDR2 sequences are SQVTM and ANQGSEA. The CDR3 DNA reads TGCAGCGTTGGGGGCGGGAATAAGGACATTCAGTACTTC. This sequence encodes CSVGGGNKDIQYF.

This clonotype was observed at least ten times. The V gene is TRBV7-9, the J gene TRBJ2-1, with D perhaps TRBD1 (5 bases). This CDR3 comprises 14 residues. Trimming cost V 1 base and J 8 bases, with 12 bases left between them. CDR1 is SEHNR and CDR2 is FQNEAQ in the germline V gene (reference sequence). CDR3 DNA sequence: TGTGCCAGCAGCTTAGGCAGGGATCCGGATGAGCAGTTCTTC. Protein: CASSLGRDPDEQFF.

This clonotype was observed at least ten times. CDR3 sequence (DNA): TGCAGTGCCTTAGCGGGAGTCGGTTACGAGCAGTACTTC. Encoded protein: CSALAGVGYEQYF. The chain couples TRBV20-1 to TRBJ2-7, with 9 bases that match TRBD2. The trim removed 6 bases at V and 4 bases at J, leaving 7 bases unmatched. The CDR3 runs to 13 residues. The germline V gene encodes CDR1 DFQATT and CDR2 SNEGSKA (reference sequence).

This clonotype occurred many times. V is TRBV5-6 and J is TRBJ2-7; no firm D call. Per the germline V gene, CDR1 is SGHDT and CDR2 is YYEEEE. The CDR3 consists of 15 residues. Trimming took off 0 bases at V and 3 bases at J, with 13 bases between the two ends. The CDR3 DNA reads TGTGCCAGCAGCTTGGGTCTGGAGACGAGCTACGAGCAGTACGTC. Translation: CASSLGLETSYEQYV.

This clonotype has a handful of counts. V usage is TRBV7-2 and J usage is TRBJ2-3, with a weak D call TRBD1 (5 bases). The CDR3 length is 14 residues. V gave up 5 bases and J gave up 6 bases, with 15 bases separating them. CDR1 is SGHTA, CDR2 FQGNSA, per germline. The CDR3 DNA sequence: TGTGCCAGCAGCATAGGGGCAGGTGGGGATACGCAGTATTTT. Its protein is CASSIGAGGDTQYF.

This clonotype was seen ten or more times. The chain couples TRBV12-3 or TRBV12-4 to TRBJ1-1; 7 bases are shared with TRBD1. Trimming took 5 bases from V and 6 from J; bases not matched to a gene: 3. The length of the CDR3 is 12 residues. The CDR3 nucleotides are TGTGCCAGCAGTGACAGGGTAGCTGAAGCTTTCTTT. Its translation is CASSDRVAEAFF.

This clonotype came up many times. V gene TRBV5-1 combines with J gene TRBJ2-7, with 11 bases lining up with TRBD2. The V gene's germline CDR1 is SGHRS and CDR2 YFSETQ. The J segment lost 3 bases and the V segment lost 8 bases, leaving 7 bases of the junction unmatched. CDR3 length equals 14 residues. DNA for the CDR3: TGCGCCAGTACTAGCGGGAGTTCAAGCTACGAGCAGTACTTC. Translation gives CASTSGSSSYEQYF.

This clonotype was observed at least ten times. The chain employs TRBV6-1 and TRBJ2-2, with a tentative D call TRBD2 (5 bases). This CDR3 is 14 amino acids long. Germline CDR1 MNHNS, CDR2 SASEGT. Trimming shortened V by 5 bases and J by 5 bases, and 12 bases separated the two germline ends. The CDR3 is CASSPGLITGELFF. Written as DNA, the CDR3 is TGTGCCAGCAGTCCAGGACTTATTACCGGGGAGCTGTTTTTT.